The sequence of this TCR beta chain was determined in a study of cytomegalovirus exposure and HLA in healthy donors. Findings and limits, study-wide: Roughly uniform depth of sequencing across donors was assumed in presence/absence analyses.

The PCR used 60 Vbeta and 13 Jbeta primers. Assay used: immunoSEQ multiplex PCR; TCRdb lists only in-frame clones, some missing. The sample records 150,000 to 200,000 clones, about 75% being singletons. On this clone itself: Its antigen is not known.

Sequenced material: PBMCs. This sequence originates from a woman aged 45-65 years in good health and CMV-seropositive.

The CDR3 DNA reads as TGTGCCAGCAGCTTAGGGGACAGGGAGGCAGATACGCAGTATTTT. Its translation is CASSLGDREADTQYF. The J gene is TRBJ2-3, the V gene TRBV7-9; 9 bases line up with TRBD1. The ends lost 1 base at V and 4 bases at J; junction bases unmatched: 3. The CDR3 spans 15 residues. Germline values: CDR1 SEHNR, CDR2 FQNEAQ (reference sequence). Using reference TRBV7-9 and TRBJ2-3 for the parts outside the CDR3, the full variable domain is DTGVSQNPRHKITKRGQNVTFRCDPISEHNRLYWYRQTLGQGPEFLTYFQNEAQLEKSRLLSDRFSAERPKGSFSTLEIQRTEQGDSAMYLCASSLGDREADTQYFGPGTRLTVL.